The clone carrying this T cell receptor beta chain was seen a handful of times. One entry per CDR3 protein, called by TCRdb with MiXCR from the 5' RACE reads. The sample contains 300,000 or so distinct CDR3 sequences, 10% to 15% of which appear only once. CDR3 length: 13 amino acids. V gave up 6 bases and J gave up 9 bases, with 14 bases separating them. The data were taken from a study of T cells after yellow fever vaccination. This sequence originates from a man aged 25 to 40 who received the YFV17D yellow fever vaccine. The genes are TRBV12-3 or TRBV12-4 and TRBJ2-2, with D perhaps being TRBD1 or TRBD2 (5 bases each). This specimen consisted of CD4+ T cells sorted from PBMCs, obtained 45 days after the yellow fever booster vaccination. The CDR3 region has the DNA TGTGCCAGCAGGCCTGACGGGACCCGGGAGCTGTTTTTT. Its translation is CASRPDGTRELFF.